The sequence of this T cell receptor beta chain was determined in a study of T cell responses to AZD1222 COVID-19 vaccine. This CDR3 spans 15 amino acids. Looked up from germline, CDR1 is SGHVS and CDR2 is FNYEAQ. The V end lost 5 bases, the J end lost 0 bases, and 11 bases lay between the germline ends. General study results and limits: Spike-specific TCR repertoires showed rising breadth and depth after two AZD1222 doses. Most donors were white British and more were female, and clonal diversity was possibly underestimated. In all cases, repertoires were sampled only after the peak T cell response.

TCRdb keeps only in-frame clones here, not all; method: immunoSEQ multiplex PCR. The sample holds tens of thousands of clones; around 85% are singletons and the top ten take over 15%. About this clone itself: Its target is not known.

The receptor was isolated from an adult in good health. This chain joins TRBV7-6 and TRBJ1-3; no definite D call. This specimen consisted of peripheral blood, obtained on day 0 of AZD1222 vaccination. This CDR3 reads CASSRSAYSGNTIYF. The CDR3 region has the DNA TGTGCCAGCAGCCGGTCCGCGTACTCTGGAAACACCATATATTTT.